This TCR beta chain was observed in a study of molecular identifiers for immune sequencing clone quantification. General study findings and limits: Highly expanded clone sizes could be underestimated through barcode sharing by identical TCR molecules.

TCRdb re-called the PCR reads through MiXCR, storing one row per CDR3 protein. The profile shows some 650,000 distinct CDR3 sequences, nearly 20% of them singletons. Ten or more counts support this clonotype. Its antigen remains unknown. The CD8+CD4-CCR7+CD45RA+ phenotype defined the sorted naive CD8 T cells. The CDR3 totals 17 residues. Trimming stripped 0 bases from V and 1 base from J, with 17 bases between. Germline V CDR1 and CDR2: DFQATT, SNEGSKA (reference sequence). The TCR sequence derives from a human donor in good health. Some libraries in this study had Jurkat cell RNA spiked in. Sequenced sample: naive CD8+ T cells from blood, with Jurkat cell RNA spiked in. Subset indicated: FACS-sorted CD8+CD4-CCR7+CD45RA+ naive T cells. This rearrangement joins TRBV20-1 to TRBJ2-3; the D is unclear. The DNA of the CDR3 is TGCAGTGCTAGAGATGTATCAAATCCCCGGGGCACAGATACGCAGTATTTT. Amino acid sequence: CSARDVSNPRGTDTQYF.